A single sample gave rise to the 16 T cell receptor beta chains below, sequenced in a study of shared clonotypes between healthy human individuals. Assay: immunoSEQ multiplex PCR; the TCRdb copy retains only in-frame clones and omits some. Of approximately 640,000 clones in the sample, about 92% were seen once. Material: memory CD8+ T cells from PBMCs. Subset in this sample: CD45RO+ cells pooled with CCR7-negative TemRA cells. The receptors here all came from a man younger than 35 in good health. Some clones in this sample may be carry-over from other donors' samples.

The chain recombines TRBV13 with TRBJ1-1, with D possibly being TRBD1 (6 bases). Germline lookup yields CDR1 PRHDT and CDR2 FYEKMQ (reference sequence). There are 16 residues in the CDR3. V gave up 5 bases and J gave up 5 bases, with 21 bases separating them. The CDR3 coding sequence is TGTGCCAGCAGCCAAACTATTACAGGGTCTGGGACTGAAGCTTTCTTT. Translation gives CASSQTITGSGTEAFF.

The chain carries TRBV5-6 and TRBJ2-7; 8 nucleotides agree with TRBD1. Germline values: CDR1 SGHDT, CDR2 YYEEEE. This CDR3 is 13 amino acids long. V dropped 4 bases and J dropped 6; count of bases not matched to a gene: 6. The CDR3 sequence is CASSPGGRSEQYF. The DNA of the CDR3 is TGTGCCAGCAGCCCAGGGGGCAGGAGCGAGCAGTACTTC.

This clone has more than one count but fewer than ten. V is TRBV30 and J is TRBJ1-1; D may be TRBD1 (5 bases). The CDR3 has 13 amino acids. Germline lookup yields CDR1 GTSNPN and CDR2 SVGIG (reference sequence). Trimming cost V 5 bases and J 4 bases, with 14 bases left between them. The CDR3, as DNA: TGTGCCTGGGACACGGGGGTGGGCACTGAAGCTTTCTTT. Protein: CAWDTGVGTEAFF.

The rearrangement uses TRBV6-5 and TRBJ2-7; no clear D gene. The CDR3 spans 14 residues. In germline, CDR1 is MNHEY, CDR2 SVGAGI. Trimming removed 2 bases at V and 4 bases at J, with 12 bases between. CDR3 amino acids: CASSYGSIGYEQYF. For the CDR3, the DNA is TGTGCCAGCAGTTACGGGTCCATCGGGTACGAGCAGTACTTC.

This clone has a handful of counts. This chain links TRBV30 with TRBJ2-7, with D perhaps matching TRBD1 (6 bases). Trimming shortened V by 3 bases and J by 7 bases, and 19 bases separated the two germline ends. Germline assignment: CDR1 GTSNPN and CDR2 SVGIG (reference sequence). The CDR3 runs to 14 residues. CDR3 in DNA: TGTGCCTGGAGGAGGACAGTTCCACCAAGGGAGCAGTACTTC. This codes for CAWRRTVPPREQYF.

V usage is TRBV5-5 and J usage is TRBJ1-1; D is ambiguous. Between the trimmed V and J ends, which lost 4 bases and 1 base, there was a span of 8 bases. This CDR3 has 13 amino acids. Germline assignment: CDR1 SGHKS and CDR2 YYEKEE (reference sequence). CDR3 in DNA: TGTGCCAGCAGCGAGGCAGAGAACACTGAAGCTTTCTTT. This gives the protein CASSEAENTEAFF.

The chain couples TRBV4-1 to TRBJ2-1; 16 nucleotides match TRBD2. V was pared by 6 bases and J by 0 bases, with 5 bases of the junction left unmatched. Germline CDR1 reads MGHRA; CDR2 reads YSYEKL. The CDR3 is made up of 18 amino acids. DNA of the CDR3: TGCGCCAGCAGTCCTGGGACTAGCGGGGGGGACTCCTACAATGAGCAGTTCTTC. Its protein is CASSPGTSGGDSYNEQFF.

The gene calls are TRBV28 and TRBJ2-5, with D perhaps TRBD2 (5 bases). Trimming cost V 6 bases and J 0 bases, with 14 bases left between them. Germline CDR1 and CDR2: MDHEN and SYDVKM. The CDR3 runs to 15 residues. DNA for the CDR3: TGTGCCAGCAGCGGTAGCGACCTGTACCAAGAGACCCAGTACTTC. Protein product: CASSGSDLYQETQYF.

V gene TRBV21-1 combines with J gene TRBJ1-5. TRBV21-1 is classified as a pseudogene. This CDR3 is 15 amino acids long. The CDR3 here is CASSQRVPRRQPQHF. The CDR3, as DNA: TGTGCCAGCAGCCAGCGGGTCCCTCGGAGGCAGCCCCAGCATTTT.

The chain carries TRBV4-1 and TRBJ2-5; the D gene could be TRBD1 or TRBD2 (5 bases each). V gave up 1 base and J gave up 5 bases, with 17 bases separating them. The V gene's germline CDR1 is MGHRA and CDR2 YSYEKL. The CDR3 runs to 16 residues. In DNA form, the CDR3 reads TGCGCCAGCAGCCAAGGGATTCTGGGGGTTGGGGAGACCCAGTACTTC. Encoded protein: CASSQGILGVGETQYF.

The chain uses TRBV6-5 and TRBJ2-2; D is unclear. Trimming removed 6 bases from V and 3 bases from J, with 5 bases in between. Germline V gene lookup returns CDR1 MNHEY and CDR2 SVGAGI. The CDR3 has 12 residues. The CDR3, as DNA: TGTGCCAGCAGCTCCGACACCGGGGAGCTGTTTTTT. It specifies CASSSDTGELFF.

The genes are TRBV6-5 and TRBJ2-7, with 7 bases lining up with TRBD2. The V segment lost 4 bases and the J segment 0 bases; nucleotides outside the gene matches: 6. The CDR3 is 15 amino acids. Germline CDR1 and CDR2: MNHEY and SVGAGI. For the CDR3, the DNA is TGTGCCAGCAGTTCCGTACTAGCGACCTCCTACGAGCAGTACTTC. Translated: CASSSVLATSYEQYF.

The gene calls are TRBV10-3 and TRBJ1-1; D might be TRBD1 (5 bases). Per the germline V gene, CDR1 is ENHRY and CDR2 is SYGVKD. V dropped 3 bases and J dropped 0 bases, with 14 bases sitting between them. This CDR3 is built from 16 residues. The CDR3 DNA reads TGTGCCATCAGTGACGGAGGGGCATTAATGAACACTGAAGCTTTCTTT. Translated: CAISDGGALMNTEAFF.

This rearrangement joins TRBV19 to TRBJ2-3; 10 bases fit TRBD1. CDR3 length: 15 residues. V shed 5 bases and J 1 base; nucleotides not matched to a gene: 3. Per germline, CDR1 LNHDA and CDR2 SQIVND (reference sequence). Here the CDR3 reads CASSLGTGGTDTQYF. The CDR3 DNA is TGTGCCAGTAGTCTCGGGACAGGGGGCACAGATACGCAGTATTTT.

The rearrangement uses TRBV15 and TRBJ1-4, with D unresolved. This CDR3 is 18 amino acids long. Germline CDR1 is LNHNV and CDR2 is YYDKDF (reference sequence). Trimming left V 0 bases short and J 0 bases short, with 14 bases between. CDR3 region: CATSRDKWRETTNEKLFF. DNA of the CDR3: TGTGCCACCAGCAGAGATAAGTGGCGAGAAACAACTAATGAAAAACTGTTTTTT.

The rearrangement uses TRBV6-5 and TRBJ2-3, with 7 bases that match TRBD2. Trimming at V came to 5 bases and at J to 0 bases, leaving 5 bases not matched to a gene. This CDR3 comprises 15 residues. Germline CDR1 MNHEY, CDR2 SVGAGI. Here the CDR3 DNA reads TGTGCCAGCAGTCACCCAGCGGGAAGCACAGATACGCAGTATTTT. Translated: CASSHPAGSTDTQYF.